This TCR beta chain was found in a study of T cell responses to AZD1222 COVID-19 vaccine (dated by TCRdb to the early 2020s). Study-level background: A total of about 230 trial participants underwent TCR sequencing, of whom 200 to 220 received two doses of AZD1222 and some 25 received two doses of the MenACWY control vaccine. Trial participants were enrolled by age into 18-55, 56-69 and 70-plus year subgroups, with 148, 28 and 57 TCR-sequenced participants respectively.

Reading the label with the study, this specimen's time point is: about 28 days (+/-7) after the second vaccine dose. AZD1222 recipients given second doses at about 4 weeks or at about 12 weeks were pooled, since spike-specific TCR depth and breadth were not found to differ between the two schedules. Vaccinee samples came from UK trials COV001 and COV002, including a single-blind randomized controlled phase 2/3 trial of AZD1222 (ChAdOx1 nCoV-19) in healthy adults. For TCRbeta chain sequencing, PBMC samples were collected from trial participants at day 0 and at day 28 after the second dose. To note about this clone: Its specific antigen is unknown. No much larger clone exists at a distance of one base, and base qualities are not known.

The investigation overall reported the following: The whole spike protein was spanned by vaccine-associated CD4 TCRs, and dominant responses were seen in regions 160-218 and 743-854. Because no day 14 peak-response samples were available, the repertoires could be characterized only after the peak T cell response. Most participants were white British and females outnumbered males, and the authors suggested that clonal diversity may have been underestimated. In the small 56-69-year group, the increase in depth fell short of significance, most likely because of low power. Conclusions about previously exposed vaccinees are limited because only five to seven AZD1222 recipients were SARS-CoV-2 seropositive at baseline. After two AZD1222 doses, spike-specific TCR breadth and depth were significantly higher than at day 0 and than in MenACWY recipients. Nearly half of unique spike-specific TCRs reportedly recognized epitopes outside regions mutated in the B.1.351 and B.1.1.7 variants.

There are 12 amino acids in the CDR3, from cysteine to phenylalanine inclusive. Just the 36-base CDR3 DNA is kept, in frame starting at base 1. The germline V gene encodes CDR1 MDHEN and CDR2 SYDVKM. The junction carries 8 bases between V and J, which are trimmed by 5 bases and 4 bases respectively. The CDR3 regions of human TCRbeta chains were analyzed by immunosequencing. In the source study's methods: TCRs in the repertoires were matched against a reference library of SARS-CoV-2-specific TCRs that had been generated with the MIRA antigen-specificity platform. Breadth meant the fraction of unique TCRs that were SARS-CoV-2-associated, whereas depth meant the fraction of total T cells that were SARS-CoV-2-associated. Each spike-specific TCR was assigned to its reactive spike region and to a CD4 or CD8 class using the MIRA data. Log10-transformed breadth and depth values were compared by one-way ANOVA with Sidak's multiple comparisons tests. Entries here come from immuneACCESS through TCRdb and include only in-frame sequences with V and J called. Some clones fail to appear in such tables; in the studies checked, an unresolved V gene covers under half of the shortfall, and the cause of the remainder is unknown. Clone size and the V and J calls come from that table; the DNA yielded D and trimming. Recorded for this sample are fewer than 150,000 clones; about 91% of them occurred a single time. The ten largest account for approximately 6.9% of the sample.

The sample was peripheral blood, taken 28 days after the second AZD1222 dose. The origin of this receptor is an adult who received the AZD1222 COVID-19 vaccine. The receptor chain draws on TRBV28 and TRBJ1-2; TRBD1 could be the D gene, as 5 bases match. The CDR3 protein sequence reads: CASSPDSYGYTF. The nucleotides read TGTGCCAGCAGTCCCGACAGCTATGGCTACACCTTC.